The 10 T cell receptor beta chains in this list originate from one sample, sequenced in a study of early T cells in non-severe SARS-CoV-2 infection. TCRdb used MiXCR to reprocess the 5' RACE reads, holding one entry per CDR3 protein. Of around 55,000 distinct CDR3 sequences in the sample, around 12% were seen once. Source material: whole blood. These receptors all stem from an adult who was a healthcare worker with PCR-confirmed SARS-CoV-2 infection or an uninfected control (not recorded which).

This clonotype was detected ten times or more. The rearrangement links TRBV4-1 to TRBJ2-2; D gene unclear. This CDR3 is built from 15 residues. The germline V gene has CDR1 MGHRA and CDR2 YSYEKL. V lost 1 base to trimming and J lost 4 bases, with 10 bases between them. CDR3 nucleotides: TGCGCCAGCAGCCAAGTCGGTCGGTTCACCGGGGAGCTGTTTTTT. As protein: CASSQVGRFTGELFF.

Only a few counts were recorded for this clonotype. This sequence joins TRBV18 and TRBJ1-1, with D unclear. CDR1 and CDR2 (germline): KGHSH, LQKENI. V was pared by 3 bases and J by 11 bases, with 10 bases between. The CDR3 is 11 residues long. The CDR3 loop is CASSPSGLAFF. In DNA, the CDR3 is TGTGCCAGCTCACCCTCCGGGTTGGCTTTCTTT.

This clonotype was observed at least ten times. The chain combines TRBV20-1 with TRBJ1-2, with D possibly matching TRBD1 (6 bases). There are 14 residues in the CDR3. CDR1 and CDR2 (germline): DFQATT, SNEGSKA (reference sequence). V shed 2 bases and J shed 8 bases, with 18 bases lying between them. The CDR3 coding sequence is TGCAGTGCTAGACTAAGACAGGACTATTCGGGCTACACCTTC. Encoded protein: CSARLRQDYSGYTF.

The chain uses TRBV6-1 and TRBJ2-3, with TRBD2 matching 7 bases. There are 14 residues in the CDR3. Per germline, CDR1 MNHNS and CDR2 SASEGT. The J segment lost 3 bases and the V segment lost 6 bases, leaving 6 bases of the junction unmatched. Here the CDR3 reads CASRLGLVTDTQYF. The CDR3 DNA reads as TGTGCCAGCAGATTAGGACTAGTAACAGATACGCAGTATTTT.

The rearrangement uses TRBV24-1 and TRBJ2-2, with 7 bases identical to TRBD1. This CDR3 region has 14 residues. V shed 5 bases, J shed 11 bases, and the junction held 10 bases outside the gene matches. From germline, CDR1 is KGHDR and CDR2 SFDVKD. The CDR3 region is CATSGGTAPRELFF. The CDR3, as DNA: TGTGCCACCAGTGGGGGGACAGCCCCCCGAGAGCTGTTTTTT.

This clonotype was seen many times. The chain has TRBV25-1 and TRBJ2-5, with unresolved D. Germline loops: CDR1 MGHDK, CDR2 SYGVNS. Trimming removed 0 bases at V and 4 bases at J, with 12 bases between. The CDR3 is 15 amino acids. The CDR3 loop is CASSEYLSWGETQYF. CDR3 bases: TGTGCCAGCAGTGAATATCTATCCTGGGGAGAGACCCAGTACTTC. Looking up the rest from reference TRBV25-1 and TRBJ2-5 gives the full variable domain: EADIYQTPRYLVIGTGKKITLECSQTMGHDKMYWYQQDPGMELHLIHYSYGVNSTEKGDLSSESTVSRIRTEHFPLTLESARPSHTSQYLCASSEYLSWGETQYFGPGTRLLVL.

This clonotype came up many times. V usage is TRBV12-3 or TRBV12-4 and J usage is TRBJ1-1, with D possibly TRBD1 on 6 matching bases. V dropped 1 base and J dropped 5 bases, with 17 bases sitting between them. The CDR3 has 16 residues. The CDR3 DNA reads TGTGCCAGCAGTTTAGTGTCCGGGGGCAGGAATACTGAAGCTTTCTTT. Translated, it gives CASSLVSGGRNTEAFF.

The chain recombines TRBV2 with TRBJ2-1; tentatively, D is TRBD1 or TRBD2 (5 bases each). There are 12 residues in the CDR3. The germline CDR1 and CDR2 sequences are SNHLY and FYNNEI. V lost 9 bases and J 10 bases, leaving 16 bases between the germline ends. CDR3 sequence (DNA): TGTGCCAGTAACGAGGGGCTACGGGAGCAGTTCTTC. Protein product: CASNEGLREQFF.

This chain links TRBV5-1 with TRBJ2-6; D gene uncertain. Trimming took 4 bases from V and 2 from J, leaving 10 bases between them. Germline assignment: CDR1 SGHRS and CDR2 YFSETQ. The CDR3 runs to 15 residues. CDR3 DNA sequence: TGCGCCAGCAGCGGGCGTTTAACTGGGGCCAACGTCCTGACTTTC. This translates into CASSGRLTGANVLTF.

In its sample, this clonotype was seen a few times. The V gene is TRBV5-1, the J gene TRBJ2-7; 8 bases line up with TRBD2. Germline CDR1 reads SGHRS; CDR2 reads YFSETQ. The length of the CDR3 is 13 residues. V was clipped by 4 bases and J by 7 bases; unmatched bases: 7. The CDR3 coding sequence is TGCGCCAGCAGCCCGGGGGGGCCGGGGGAGCAGTACTTC. It is translated as CASSPGGPGEQYF.